The next 17 T cell receptor beta chains were all read from a single sample in a study of T cell responses to AZD1222 COVID-19 vaccine (dated by TCRdb to about 2021). The time point label, as the study defines it: baseline before first vaccination. Receptor libraries were prepared by the immunoSEQ multiplex PCR assay. In its TCRdb copy, this immuneACCESS table keeps in-frame sequences only and misses some clones. Where compared with another copy, unresolved V genes explain less than half of these, and the others have no known cause. For this sample the table gives tens of thousands of clones, of which roughly 80% were detected only once. Around 20% of the sample goes to the ten largest clones. The sequenced sample was peripheral blood, obtained on day 0 of AZD1222 vaccination. Every receptor here comes from an adult in good health.

The chain has TRBV3-1 (or the pseudogene TRBV3-2) and TRBJ2-5; 14 nucleotides match TRBD2. Germline CDR1 reads LGHDT; CDR2 reads YNNKEL (reference sequence). Unmatched junction bases numbered 11, after V lost 9 bases and J lost 5 bases. The CDR3 contains 16 residues. CDR3 region: CASSGTSGRIGETQYF. Here the CDR3 DNA reads TGTGCCAGTAGTGGGACTAGCGGGAGAATTGGCGAGACCCAGTACTTC.

The genes are TRBV6-4 and TRBJ1-1; 8 bases fit TRBD1. The germline V gene has CDR1 MRHNA and CDR2 SNTAGT. J was trimmed by 1 base and V by 10 bases; bases with no gene match: 11. The CDR3 length is 15 residues. Written as DNA, the CDR3 is TGTGCCAACAAGGGGGGAACAGGGGGGAACACTGAAGCTTTCTTT. Protein sequence: CANKGGTGGNTEAFF.

The rearrangement uses TRBV6-5 and TRBJ1-2; D remains unclear. With 6 bases removed from V and 8 bases from J, the gap between germline ends came to 19 bases. The germline V gene has CDR1 MNHEY and CDR2 SVGAGI. The CDR3 consists of 14 residues. CDR3 sequence reads: CASSPPGGFGGYTF. CDR3 in DNA: TGTGCCAGCAGCCCGCCAGGAGGGTTCGGAGGCTACACCTTC.

This clone was observed a handful of times. The chain has TRBV27 and TRBJ2-3; D gene uncertain. CDR1 is MNHEY and CDR2 is SMNVEV in the germline V gene (reference sequence). V lost 0 bases, J lost 4 bases, and 8 bases lay in between. The CDR3 sequence is 14 residues long. The CDR3 nucleotides are TGTGCCAGCAGTTTATCGGTGTCTGCAGATACGCAGTATTTT. The encoded protein is CASSLSVSADTQYF.

A single count supports this clone. The rearrangement uses TRBV7-8 and TRBJ2-6; weak D call: TRBD2 (5 bases). The CDR3 covers 15 residues. Trimming cost V 5 bases and J 0 bases, with 8 bases left between them. In germline, CDR1 is SGHVS, CDR2 FQNEAQ. The CDR3 loop reads CASSRGNSGANVLTF. In DNA, the CDR3 is TGTGCCAGCAGCCGAGGGAACTCTGGGGCCAACGTCCTGACTTTC.

V gene TRBV11-2 combines with J gene TRBJ2-1, with 12 bases that match TRBD2. Per the germline V gene, CDR1 is SGHAT and CDR2 is FQNNGV. This CDR3 is built from 19 residues. Trimming at V came to 2 bases and at J to 0 bases, leaving 8 bases not matched to a gene. As DNA, the CDR3 is TGTGCCAGCAGCTTACTCGGGACTAGCGGGCCCCTCTCCTACAATGAGCAGTTCTTC. Encoded protein: CASSLLGTSGPLSYNEQFF.

The chain employs TRBV5-4 and TRBJ2-1; 7 bases are shared with TRBD1. J was trimmed by 6 bases and V by 4 bases; bases with no gene match: 7. This CDR3 region has 14 residues. Per the germline V gene, CDR1 is SGHNT and CDR2 is YYREEE (reference sequence). The CDR3 here is CASSDRQGGNEQFF. DNA for the CDR3: TGTGCCAGCAGCGACCGACAGGGTGGCAATGAGCAGTTCTTC.

The chain is built from TRBV4-3 and TRBJ1-2, with 7 bases that match TRBD1. Germline lookup yields CDR1 LGHNA and CDR2 YSLEER. CDR3 length equals 17 residues. The V and J ends lost 0 bases and 4 bases, in that order; junction bases with no gene match: 11. The CDR3 is CASSQDFPTGVGYGYTF. The CDR3 nucleotides are TGCGCCAGCAGCCAAGATTTCCCCACAGGGGTTGGCTATGGCTACACCTTC.

The V gene is TRBV5-5, the J gene TRBJ2-2; D might be TRBD2 (6 bases). Per germline, CDR1 SGHKS and CDR2 YYEKEE (reference sequence). The CDR3 length is 16 residues. V was cut by 4 bases and J by 1 base, with 14 bases left in between. CDR3 protein: CASSPPGLMNTGELFF. The DNA for the CDR3 is TGTGCCAGCAGCCCGCCGGGACTTATGAACACCGGGGAGCTGTTTTTT.

This chain connects TRBV19 to TRBJ2-5, with TRBD2 matching over 7 bases. The CDR3 contains 16 residues. Germline V gene sequence: CDR1 LNHDA, CDR2 SQIVND (reference sequence). Trimming took 7 bases from V and 4 from J; bases not matched to a gene: 15. CDR3 region: CASTYTGTTFGETQYF. CDR3 coding DNA: TGTGCCAGTACCTATACTGGGACTACTTTTGGAGAGACCCAGTACTTC.

The chain links TRBV20-1 to TRBJ1-1; D unresolved. Trimming left V 3 bases short and J 0 bases short, with 8 bases between. This CDR3 spans 13 amino acids. Germline CDR1 reads DFQATT; CDR2 reads SNEGSKA (reference sequence). The CDR3 sequence: CSASETVNTEAFF. The CDR3 region has the DNA TGCAGTGCTAGTGAGACGGTGAACACTGAAGCTTTCTTT.

The chain carries TRBV5-1 and TRBJ2-7; 8 bases map to TRBD2. The CDR3 totals 16 residues. In germline, CDR1 is SGHRS, CDR2 YFSETQ. V lost 4 bases and J lost 3; bases outside the gene matches: 12. The CDR3 here is CASSPMRAGGFYEQYF. CDR3 DNA sequence: TGCGCCAGCAGCCCAATGAGGGCGGGAGGTTTCTACGAGCAGTACTTC. Looking up the rest from reference TRBV5-1 and TRBJ2-7 gives the full variable domain: KAGVTQTPRYLIKTRGQQVTLSCSPISGHRSVSWYQQTPGQGLQFLFEYFSETQRNKGNFPGRFSGRQFSNSRSEMNVSTLELGDSALYLCASSPMRAGGFYEQYFGPGTRLTVT.

V gene TRBV10-2 combines with J gene TRBJ1-5, with 7 bases lining up with TRBD1. This CDR3 contains 12 residues. V lost 10 bases and J lost 2; bases outside the gene matches: 2. Germline lookup yields CDR1 WSHSY and CDR2 SAAADI. The CDR3 sequence: CATGTGNQPQHF. In nucleotides, the CDR3 is TGCGCCACGGGGACAGGCAATCAGCCCCAGCATTTT.

The V and J genes are TRBV23-1 and TRBJ1-1; D might be TRBD1 (6 bases). TRBV23-1 is sorted into the ORF group, with uncertain function. This CDR3 has 14 amino acids. The ends were cut back, 2 bases at V and 4 bases at J, with 11 bases in the middle. CDR3 in DNA: TGCGCCAGCAGTCAAATTCTGACAGGCACTGAAGCTTTCTTT. This gives the protein CASSQILTGTEAFF.

The J gene is TRBJ2-5, the V gene TRBV5-5, with D perhaps matching TRBD2 (5 bases). The V gene's germline CDR1 is SGHKS and CDR2 YYEKEE (reference sequence). The CDR3 covers 16 residues. V was cut by 1 base and J by 2 bases, with 15 bases left in between. This chain's CDR3 is CASSLREGVTQETQYF. The CDR3 DNA follows: TGTGCCAGCAGCTTGAGAGAGGGAGTGACTCAAGAGACCCAGTACTTC.

The chain combines TRBV3-1 (or the pseudogene TRBV3-2) with TRBJ2-5; D might be TRBD2 (5 bases). V gave up 1 base and J gave up 2 bases, with 8 bases separating them. The CDR3 consists of 14 residues. Germline loops: CDR1 LGHDT, CDR2 YNNKEL (reference sequence). The CDR3 spells CASSQGAGQETQYF. For the CDR3, the DNA is TGTGCCAGCAGCCAAGGGGCGGGTCAAGAGACCCAGTACTTC.

This clone was seen only a few times. The chain carries TRBV6-5 and TRBJ2-7, with D maybe TRBD1 (5 bases). Germline V gene sequence: CDR1 MNHEY, CDR2 SVGAGI. V was trimmed by 6 bases and J by 0 bases, leaving 6 bases between them. There are 12 residues in the CDR3. CDR3 sequence reads: CASSTGSYEQYF. The CDR3 nucleotides read TGTGCCAGCAGCACAGGCTCCTACGAGCAGTACTTC.